The source of this T cell receptor (beta chain) is a study of blood T cells in healthy people across ages. It was 9.5 to 10 milliliters of peripheral blood that were drawn from each donor. Total RNA amounts of at least 6 micrograms were extracted per sample. PCR was performed a second time for about 7 to 11 cycles using a sample-barcoded 5' primer and a J-beta primer mix. Every sample gave at least 3 million paired-end reads containing CDR3. Each CDR3 protein gets one entry after TCRdb re-called the 5' RACE reads with MiXCR. The table records about 1.6 million distinct CDR3 sequences, roughly 32% of them present only once. The V gene's germline CDR1 is DFQATT and CDR2 SNEGSKA (reference sequence). Trimming left V 0 bases short and J 4 bases short, with 9 bases between. The length of the CDR3 is 13 residues.

The specimen sequenced was blood. The TCR originated in a woman aged 25 to 45 in good health. The V and J genes are TRBV20-1 and TRBJ1-1, with D maybe TRBD1 (5 bases). Here the CDR3 reads CSAREGGGTEAFF. The CDR3 DNA reads TGCAGTGCTAGAGAGGGGGGGGGCACTGAAGCTTTCTTT.